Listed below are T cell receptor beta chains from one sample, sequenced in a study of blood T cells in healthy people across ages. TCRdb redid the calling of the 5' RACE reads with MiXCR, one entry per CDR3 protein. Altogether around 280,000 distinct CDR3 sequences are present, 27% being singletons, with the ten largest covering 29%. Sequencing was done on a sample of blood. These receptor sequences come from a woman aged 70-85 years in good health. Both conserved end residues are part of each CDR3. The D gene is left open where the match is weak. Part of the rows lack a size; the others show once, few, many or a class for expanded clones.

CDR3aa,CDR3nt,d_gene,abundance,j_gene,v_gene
CASSPLRGTDTQYF,TGTGCCAGCAGCCCCTTGAGAGGGACAGATACGCAGTATTTT,.,once,TRBJ2-3,TRBV27
CASSFVQGNGYTF,TGTGCCAGCAGCTTCGTACAGGGAAATGGCTACACCTTC,.,few,TRBJ1-2,TRBV5-5
CASSSTDPAEQYF,TGTGCCAGCTCATCTACTGACCCCGCCGAGCAGTACTTC,.,.,TRBJ2-7,TRBV18
CASTDQGQLSQETQYF,TGCGCCAGCACCGACCAAGGACAGCTAAGCCAAGAGACCCAGTACTTC,.,many,TRBJ2-5,TRBV5-1
CASSLVGSGIYSSYEQYF,TGCGCCAGCAGCTTGGTGGGTAGCGGTATTTATTCTTCCTACGAGCAGTACTTC,.,.,TRBJ2-7,TRBV5-1
CASSPTAIIAKNIQYF,TGTGCCAGCAGCCCGACAGCGATAATAGCCAAAAACATTCAGTACTTC,.,.,TRBJ2-4,TRBV3-1
CASSDGGRAETQYF,TGCGCCAGCAGTGACGGCGGGAGGGCCGAGACCCAGTACTTC,TRBD2,many,TRBJ2-5,TRBV10-1
CASSSHLTVGREKLFF,TGTGCCAGCAGTTCCCACCTGACGGTGGGTAGGGAAAAACTGTTTTTT,.,few,TRBJ1-4,TRBV28
CASSSQPNRDGYTF,TGTGCCAGCAGCTCACAACCTAACAGGGATGGCTACACCTTC,.,few,TRBJ1-2,TRBV7-3
CASRSPKSSGANVLTF,TGTGCCAGCAGATCCCCCAAGAGCTCTGGGGCCAACGTCCTGACTTTC,.,.,TRBJ2-6,TRBV7-2
CATSGDRQETQYF,TGTGCCACCAGCGGAGACAGGCAAGAGACCCAGTACTTC,.,.,TRBJ2-5,TRBV15
CASSPSPNEKLFF,TGTGCCAGCAGTCCCTCACCTAATGAAAAACTGTTTTTT,.,.,TRBJ1-4,TRBV6-1
CASSQAEAPHRGYTF,TGTGCCAGCAGCCAAGCAGAGGCCCCTCATAGGGGCTACACCTTC,.,.,TRBJ1-2,TRBV3-1
CASSPAGTYGYTF,TGTGCCAGCAGCCCCGCAGGGACCTATGGCTACACCTTC,.,once,TRBJ1-2,TRBV7-9
CASSLATYYNEQFF,TGCGCCAGCAGCTTGGCGACCTACTACAATGAGCAGTTCTTC,.,few,TRBJ2-1,TRBV5-1
CSATGQVNTEAFF,TGCAGTGCCACGGGACAGGTAAACACTGAAGCTTTCTTT,TRBD1,few,TRBJ1-1,TRBV20-1
CASSWMPPTSYSNQPQHF,TGTGCCAGCAGCTGGATGCCCCCTACGTCTTATAGCAATCAGCCCCAGCATTTT,.,.,TRBJ1-5,TRBV5-5
CSATIPGASNEKLFF,TGCAGTGCCACTATCCCCGGGGCCTCCAATGAAAAACTGTTTTTT,.,few,TRBJ1-4,TRBV20-1
CSSVRTQETQYF,TGCAGCTCCGTTCGGACGCAAGAGACCCAGTACTTC,.,few,TRBJ2-5,TRBV29-1
CASSSVASGRSWNIQYF,TGTGCCAGCAGCTCGGTGGCTAGCGGGAGATCATGGAACATTCAGTACTTC,TRBD2,few,TRBJ2-4,TRBV11-2
CASSPLGSKNIQYF,TGCGCCAGCAGCCCCCTTGGATCCAAAAACATTCAGTACTTC,.,many,TRBJ2-4,TRBV5-1
CASSRLLNYGYTF,TGTGCCAGCAGTCGGTTACTGAACTATGGCTACACCTTC,.,.,TRBJ1-2,TRBV6-2/TRBV6-3
CASSFVGEVGQPQHF,TGTGCCAGCAGTTTCGTGGGGGAGGTGGGACAGCCCCAGCATTTT,.,.,TRBJ1-5,TRBV6-6
CASSLVAARSYNEQFF,TGCGCCAGCAGCTTGGTAGCGGCCCGCTCCTACAATGAGCAGTTCTTC,.,few,TRBJ2-1,TRBV5-1
CASSPGGSGRETQYF,TGCGCCAGCAGCCCCGGAGGAAGTGGACGAGAGACCCAGTACTTC,.,.,TRBJ2-5,TRBV5-1
CSGSFGQGETQYF,TGCAGCGGCTCGTTCGGGCAGGGCGAGACCCAGTACTTC,.,few,TRBJ2-5,TRBV29-1
CASSSSGTSASDTQYF,TGTGCCAGCAGCTCCTCCGGGACTAGCGCATCAGATACGCAGTATTTT,TRBD2,.,TRBJ2-3,TRBV13
CSVTTGGSGANVLTF,TGCAGTGTTACGACAGGGGGATCTGGGGCCAACGTCCTGACTTTC,TRBD1,.,TRBJ2-6,TRBV20-1
CASSPARRQTDTQYF,TGTGCCAGCAGCCCCGCGCGCAGACAAACAGATACGCAGTATTTT,.,few,TRBJ2-3,TRBV7-2
CASSQTSPKGTSTDTQYF,TGTGCCAGCAGTCAGACTAGTCCCAAGGGGACTAGCACAGATACGCAGTATTTT,.,.,TRBJ2-3,TRBV6-1
CASSPRPGTGVNEQFF,TGTGCCAGCAGTCCCCGGCCGGGGACAGGGGTAAATGAGCAGTTCTTC,TRBD1,few,TRBJ2-1,TRBV27
CASSQTSAKVEQYF,TGTGCCAGCAGCCAAACCTCAGCCAAGGTCGAGCAGTACTTC,.,few,TRBJ2-7,TRBV3-1
CASGLWRLVDNEQFF,TGTGCTAGTGGTTTATGGCGACTAGTTGACAATGAGCAGTTCTTC,.,few,TRBJ2-1,TRBV12-5
CASSRLAGGQQEQFF,TGTGCCAGCAGTAGACTAGCGGGAGGCCAACAGGAGCAGTTCTTC,TRBD2,.,TRBJ2-1,TRBV6-5
CASSQGRGGLAGGPSYEQYF,TGTGCCAGCAGCCAAGGAAGAGGGGGACTAGCGGGAGGGCCATCCTACGAGCAGTACTTC,TRBD2,.,TRBJ2-7,TRBV3-1
CSARSTGLIAKNIQYF,TGCAGTGCTAGATCGACAGGGCTTATAGCCAAAAACATTCAGTACTTC,TRBD1,.,TRBJ2-4,TRBV20-1
CASSLDRATYNEQFF,TGTGCCAGCAGCTTAGACAGGGCTACCTACAATGAGCAGTTCTTC,.,.,TRBJ2-1,TRBV7-2
CASSIRLISHNEQFF,TGTGCCAGCAGTATCCGGCTAATATCCCACAATGAGCAGTTCTTC,.,few,TRBJ2-1,TRBV12-3/TRBV12-4
CASSPESGANVLTF,TGTGCCAGCTCACCGGAGTCTGGGGCCAACGTCCTGACTTTC,.,.,TRBJ2-6,TRBV18
CASSSSGRVETQYF,TGTGCCAGCAGTTCAAGCGGGAGGGTGGAGACCCAGTACTTC,TRBD2,.,TRBJ2-5,TRBV28
CASSLDSLSGIETQYF,TGTGCCAGCAGCTTAGACTCCCTCAGCGGGATCGAGACCCAGTACTTC,TRBD2,few,TRBJ2-5,TRBV11-2
CASSTGLGTQYF,TGTGCCAGCAGCACGGGACTGGGGACCCAGTACTTC,.,.,TRBJ2-5,TRBV21-1
CASSYPQGANYEQYF,TGTGCCAGCAGTTATCCACAGGGGGCGAATTACGAGCAGTACTTC,TRBD1,once,TRBJ2-7,TRBV28
CASSSQGALGQETQYF,TGTGCCAGCAGCTCCCAGGGGGCACTAGGGCAAGAGACCCAGTACTTC,TRBD1,.,TRBJ2-5,TRBV13
CASSQRQGKDGYTF,TGTGCCAGCAGCCAAAGACAGGGAAAGGATGGCTACACCTTC,TRBD1,few,TRBJ1-2,TRBV3-1
CASSLRQEETQYF,TGCGCCAGCAGCTTGAGGCAGGAAGAGACCCAGTACTTC,.,few,TRBJ2-5,TRBV5-1
CSVAGSTVEKQFF,TGCAGCGTTGCCGGCAGCACCGTAGAAAAGCAGTTCTTC,.,.,TRBJ2-1,TRBV29-1
CAISSGLAKNIQYF,TGTGCCATCAGCTCAGGGTTGGCCAAAAACATTCAGTACTTC,.,.,TRBJ2-4,TRBV10-3
CASSKIGGNEQFF,TGCGCCAGCAGCAAAATTGGGGGGAATGAGCAGTTCTTC,.,few,TRBJ2-1,TRBV5-1
CAGSLEGVGGSPLHF,TGTGCCGGCAGCTTAGAGGGTGTAGGGGGTTCACCCCTCCACTTT,.,.,TRBJ1-6,TRBV7-2